This T cell receptor beta chain was obtained from a study of T cells in Graves' hyperthyroidism and ophthalmopathy. Study outcomes and limitations: Before onset, by a median of around 6.4 months, the model predicted ophthalmopathy.

Regions amplified from RNA transcripts were the TCR beta CDR3 regions. The primer set for the first-round RT-PCR of the TCR CDR3 was HTBI. MiXCR, run by TCRdb on the multiplex PCR reads, gives a single entry per CDR3 protein. Of approximately 370,000 distinct CDR3 sequences in the sample, about a sixth were seen once. Per the germline V gene, CDR1 is SNHLY and CDR2 is FYNNEI. The CDR3 contains 14 residues. The trim removed 4 bases at V and 3 bases at J, leaving 5 bases unmatched. Worth noting for this clonotype: The antigen is undetermined.

Patients were excluded because of uncontrolled infection, other autoimmune disease, pregnancy or lactation. Blood from later-ophthalmopathy patients was taken at first hyperthyroidism diagnosis. V is TRBV2 and J is TRBJ2-7, with 8 bases fitting TRBD1. The source of this sequence is a woman between 25 and 40 years old with Graves' hyperthyroidism that later progressed to Graves' ophthalmopathy. Sequences were obtained from blood. The chain's CDR3 is CASSGLGTGYEQYF. As DNA, the CDR3 is TGTGCCAGCAGTGGTCTGGGGACAGGCTACGAGCAGTACTTC.